The rows below give T cell receptor beta chains drawn from one sample of a study of beta chain features in type 1 diabetes. The data were produced by immunoSEQ multiplex PCR, yet TCRdb's version contains in-frame clones alone and is incomplete. The table has around 150,000 clones, around 63% seen once. The sequenced material came from naive CD4+ T cells from blood. The receptor source for this set is a man aged 30 to 39 with type 1 diabetes. The conserved cysteine and the conserved F or W are not part of the CDR3 here.

CDR3 length: 11; V gene: TRBV29-1; J gene: TRBJ2-1; CDR3 protein: SVESQIYNEQF
CDR3 length: 12; V gene: TRBV7-9; J gene: TRBJ2-7; CDR3 protein: ASSLAGTGAEQY
CDR3 length: 14; V gene: TRBV12-5; J gene: TRBJ2-5; CDR3 protein: ASGSAGGVYQETQY
CDR3 length: 16; V gene: TRBV9; J gene: TRBJ2-7; CDR3 protein: ASSPRGGGAGDLYEQY
CDR3 length: 11; V gene: TRBV29-1; J gene: TRBJ1-3; CDR3 protein: SVVRDSGNTIY
CDR3 length: 9; V gene: TRBV30; J gene: TRBJ1-1; CDR3 protein: AWGSNYEAF
CDR3 length: 12; V gene: TRBV7-2; J gene: TRBJ2-2; CDR3 protein: ASSTGQPTGELF
CDR3 length: 11; V gene: TRBV28; J gene: TRBJ2-5; CDR3 protein: ASSLDRGRTQY
CDR3 length: 13; V gene: TRBV10-3; J gene: TRBJ2-3; CDR3 protein: AITTDRSSTDTQY
CDR3 length: 13; V gene: TRBV7-2; J gene: TRBJ1-2; CDR3 protein: ASSLTQGKHHGYT
CDR3 length: 13; V gene: TRBV7-9; J gene: TRBJ2-1; CDR3 protein: ASSPSGGYYNEQF
CDR3 length: 12; V gene: TRBV5-1; J gene: TRBJ2-7; CDR3 protein: ASSFSSAPYEQY
CDR3 length: 12; V gene: TRBV30; J gene: TRBJ1-5; CDR3 protein: AWSVQAGPAPQH
CDR3 length: 14; V gene: TRBV21-1; J gene: TRBJ2-5; CDR3 protein: ASSKGARWRSETQY
CDR3 length: 10; V gene: TRBV30; J gene: TRBJ1-2; CDR3 protein: AWMDSNYGYT
CDR3 length: 13; V gene: TRBV29-1; J gene: TRBJ2-5; CDR3 protein: SAEARRGPQETQY
CDR3 length: 9; V gene: TRBV28; J gene: TRBJ2-7; CDR3 protein: ASSSHMMEY
CDR3 length: 14; V gene: TRBV6-1; J gene: TRBJ2-1; CDR3 protein: ASSESLAGAYNEQF
CDR3 length: 11; V gene: TRBV29-1; J gene: TRBJ1-2; CDR3 protein: SASGTGGEAGT
CDR3 length: 9; V gene: TRBV11-2; J gene: TRBJ2-7; CDR3 protein: ASSLQTRKY
CDR3 length: 13; V gene: TRBV12-5; J gene: TRBJ2-1; CDR3 protein: ASGLETSYYNEQF
CDR3 length: 11; V gene: TRBV30; J gene: TRBJ2-5; CDR3 protein: AWSPRGQETQY
CDR3 length: 15; V gene: TRBV9; J gene: TRBJ2-2; CDR3 protein: ASSSHQGSPGPGELF
CDR3 length: 12; V gene: TRBV29-1; J gene: TRBJ1-4; CDR3 protein: SVEGPSTNEKLF
CDR3 length: 13; V gene: TRBV30; J gene: TRBJ2-5; CDR3 protein: AWSPGQGIQETQY
CDR3 length: 13; V gene: TRBV29-1; J gene: TRBJ2-1; CDR3 protein: SVEERVRFGNEQF
CDR3 length: 11; V gene: TRBV29-1; J gene: TRBJ1-2; CDR3 protein: SVEEPTNYGYT
CDR3 length: 13; V gene: TRBV5-1; J gene: TRBJ2-7; CDR3 protein: ASSLRREGTYEQY
CDR3 length: 11; V gene: TRBV27; J gene: TRBJ2-5; CDR3 protein: ASSLRGGETQY
CDR3 length: 16; V gene: TRBV14; J gene: TRBJ2-5; CDR3 protein: ASSQRLGLAYSEETQY
CDR3 length: 12; V gene: TRBV9; J gene: TRBJ2-3; CDR3 protein: ASSSRTGTDTQY
CDR3 length: 14; V gene: TRBV29-1; J gene: TRBJ1-2; CDR3 protein: SVEDLGQAPKYGYT
CDR3 length: 11; V gene: TRBV29-1; J gene: TRBJ2-1; CDR3 protein: SGERDRSGEQF
CDR3 length: 12; V gene: TRBV11-2; J gene: TRBJ1-3; CDR3 protein: ASSLSQVGNTIY
CDR3 length: 10; V gene: TRBV29-1; J gene: TRBJ2-1; CDR3 protein: SVADRGNEQF
CDR3 length: 12; V gene: TRBV7-7; J gene: TRBJ2-1; CDR3 protein: ASSPRQGSDEQF
CDR3 length: 15; V gene: TRBV9; J gene: TRBJ2-5; CDR3 protein: ASSVPIRDRAQETQY
CDR3 length: 11; V gene: TRBV23-1; J gene: TRBJ2-7; CDR3 protein: ASKHRASYEQY
CDR3 length: 12; V gene: TRBV6-5; J gene: TRBJ1-6; CDR3 protein: ASRGGTENAPLH
CDR3 length: 16; V gene: TRBV4-3; J gene: TRBJ1-2; CDR3 protein: ASSHQSLAGLANYGYT
CDR3 length: 11; V gene: TRBV30; J gene: TRBJ2-5; CDR3 protein: ASEGQAEETQY
CDR3 length: 9; V gene: TRBV29-1; J gene: TRBJ2-1; CDR3 protein: SVDSYNEQF
CDR3 length: 10; V gene: TRBV29-1; J gene: TRBJ1-4; CDR3 protein: SVEDAEAKLF
CDR3 length: 12; V gene: TRBV29-1; J gene: TRBJ2-1; CDR3 protein: SGATSGAYNEQF
CDR3 length: 14; V gene: TRBV7-2; J gene: TRBJ2-1; CDR3 protein: ASSRQGANSYNEQF